This T cell receptor (beta chain) is drawn from a study of siplizumab effects on memory and regulatory T cells. V was clipped by 3 bases and J by 5 bases, with 12 bases between them. This CDR3 comprises 14 residues. Germline assignment: CDR1 KGHSH and CDR2 LQKENI. Method: immunoSEQ multiplex PCR; TCRdb's copy keeps in-frame clones and lacks some. The sample lists about 62,000 clones; 65% to 80% were seen once. The TCR originated in a human donor in good health. Sequenced: memory CD4+ T cells sorted from blood. The chain recombines TRBV18 with TRBJ2-3; D gene ambiguous. The CDR3 loop reads CASSPAKWEDTQYF. CDR3 nucleotide sequence: TGTGCCAGCTCACCCGCTAAGTGGGAAGATACGCAGTATTTT. The full variable domain, its missing parts supplied by reference TRBV18 and TRBJ2-3, is NAGVMQNPRHLVRRRGQEARLRCSPMKGHSHVYWYRQLPEEGLKFMVYLQKENIIDESGMPKERFSAEFPKEGPSILRIQQVVRGDSAAYFCASSPAKWEDTQYFGPGTRLTVL.